Listed here are 2 T cell receptor beta chains from one sample, sequenced in a study of blood T cell repertoires in COVID-19. TCRdb's copy holds only in-frame clones and misses some; the assay was immunoSEQ multiplex PCR. Among 55,000 to 80,000 clones listed, about 86% were seen once. Sequenced: peripheral blood. The receptors come from a human donor in a cohort sampled during active COVID-19.

The CDR3 here is CASSGGTGAYEQYF. As DNA, the CDR3 is TGCGCCAGCAGTGGGGGGACAGGAGCCTACGAGCAGTACTTC. V usage is TRBV10-1 and J usage is TRBJ2-7, with TRBD1 identical over 8 bases. This CDR3 has 14 amino acids. Germline loops: CDR1 WNHNN, CDR2 SYGVQD (reference sequence). Trimming cost V 4 bases and J 2 bases; bases outside gene matches: 4.

The chain carries TRBV6-5 and TRBJ2-1, with D possibly TRBD2 on 6 matching bases. The CDR3 consists of 13 residues. The V and J ends lost 4 bases and 8 bases respectively, with 12 bases between them. The V gene's germline CDR1 is MNHEY and CDR2 SVGAGI. Here the CDR3 DNA reads TGTGCCAGCAGTTCGTCACTAGCCGATGAGCAGTTCTTC. Amino acid sequence: CASSSSLADEQFF.